These T cell receptor beta chains were read from a single sample in a study of blood T cell repertoires in COVID-19. The data were produced by immunoSEQ multiplex PCR, yet TCRdb's version contains in-frame clones alone and is incomplete. The sample holds about 73,000 clones, 75% to 90% seen once. Sequencing used peripheral blood. The source of these receptors is an elderly man with active or convalescent COVID-19. CDR3s include the opening cysteine and the closing phenylalanine or tryptophan. D genes are given only for firm matches. Clone sizes are given selectively: once, few, many, or a class where the clone is expanded.

few,TRBJ2-1,TRBV24-1,NA,16,TGTGCCACCAGTGATTTGAGCAGGGTAAGCTACAATGAGCAGTTCTTC,CATSDLSRVSYNEQFF
NA,TRBJ1-2,TRBV5-8,NA,16,TGTGCCAGCACCATAGGGGGTTCCCCCCGGGCCTATGGCTACACCTTC,CASTIGGSPRAYGYTF
NA,TRBJ1-4,TRBV6-1,TRBD1,15,TGTGCCAGCAGTGATCAGGGGGCAACTAATGAAAAACTGTTTTTT,CASSDQGATNEKLFF
once,TRBJ1-6,TRBV24-1,NA,18,TGTGCCACCAGTGATGAAAAAAGGGAGTGGTCCTATAATTCACCCCTCCACTTT,CATSDEKREWSYNSPLHF
NA,TRBJ1-2,TRBV15,TRBD1,16,TGTGCCACCAGCAGAGATAGAGGACAGGGGGTGGGTGGCTACACCTTC,CATSRDRGQGVGGYTF
NA,TRBJ2-7,TRBV7-7,TRBD2,17,TGTGCCAGCAGCACGCCGGGACTAGCGGGAGACGCCTACGAGCAGTACTTC,CASSTPGLAGDAYEQYF
NA,TRBJ1-1,TRBV19,NA,14,TGTGCCAGTACCCAATGGGGGGGGAACACTGAAGCTTTCTTT,CASTQWGGNTEAFF
NA,TRBJ2-7,TRBV3-1/TRBV3-2,TRBD1,16,TGTGCCAGCAGCCAAGTCAGGCCAGGGGGCGAGTACGAGCAGTACTTC,CASSQVRPGGEYEQYF
NA,TRBJ2-5,TRBV14,TRBD1,14,TGTGCCAGCAGCTCTCAGACAGGGAAGGTGACCCAGTACTTC,CASSSQTGKVTQYF
NA,TRBJ2-5,TRBV10-2,TRBD2,12,TGCGCCAGCAGCCTCGGGAGGGAGACCCAGTACTTC,CASSLGRETQYF
once,TRBJ1-5,TRBV28,NA,13,TGTGCCAGCAGTCAGACCGACGGTCGGGCCCAGCATTTT,CASSQTDGRAQHF
NA,TRBJ1-5,TRBV11-2,NA,14,TGTGCCAGCAGTCATCAGGGAAGGGGGCAGCCCCAGCATTTT,CASSHQGRGQPQHF
NA,TRBJ2-7,TRBV6-5,NA,15,TGTGCCAGCAGCCCCCGGGGAGCTTGGGCCTACGAGCAGTACTTC,CASSPRGAWAYEQYF
NA,TRBJ2-2,TRBV5-6,NA,15,TGTGCCAGCAGCAGAGACAGGCGAAACACCGGGGAGCTGTTTTTT,CASSRDRRNTGELFF
NA,TRBJ1-1,TRBV29-1,TRBD1,13,TGCAGCGTTGAGAACATCAGGGGGCCTGAAGCTTTCTTT,CSVENIRGPEAFF